A selection of T cell receptor beta chains follows, all from one sample in a study of cytomegalovirus exposure and HLA in healthy donors. The repertoire was sequenced with immunoSEQ multiplex PCR; TCRdb's copy has only in-frame clones and lacks some. The sample includes around 67,000 clones, 55% to 80% of them seen just once. The source material was PBMCs. Receptor source: a woman in her 30s in good health and CMV-seronegative. Both conserved end residues are part of each CDR3. Each record gives: clone size, J gene, V gene, D gene, CDR3 DNA, CDR3 protein. D genes are given only for firm matches. Not all rows give a size; the values are once, few, many and, for expanded clones, a class.

NA TRBJ1-4 TRBV5-5 TRBD1 TGTGCCAGCAGCAGGCGGACAGGGGAGGGTGAAAAACTGTTTTTT CASSRRTGEGEKLFF
NA TRBJ1-2 TRBV5-1 TRBD1 TGCGCCAGCAGCTCTGGGACAGCAAACTATGGCTACACCTTC CASSSGTANYGYTF
once TRBJ2-7 TRBV9 TRBD1 TGTGCCAGCAGCGCCAGGACAGGGGCTCCCTCCTACGAGCAGTACTTC CASSARTGAPSYEQYF
NA TRBJ1-1 TRBV6-5 TRBD1 TGTGCCAGCAGTTACAGACAGGGATATGAAGCTTTCTTT CASSYRQGYEAFF
few TRBJ2-4 TRBV7-9 NA TGTGCCAGCAGCCGCCCTGGGCTAGCCAAAAACATTCAGTACTTC CASSRPGLAKNIQYF
NA TRBJ2-3 TRBV7-3 TRBD2 TGTGCCAGCAGCTCCACTAGCGGGGGGGCCTGGGGATCCGATACGCAGTATTTT CASSSTSGGAWGSDTQYF
NA TRBJ2-3 TRBV4-1 TRBD2 TGCGCCAGCAGCCGGACTAGCGGGGGGTACACAGATACGCAGTATTTT CASSRTSGGYTDTQYF
few TRBJ1-3 TRBV4-2 TRBD1 TGTGCCAGCAGCCAAGATCTCGACAGGGGCTCTGGAAACACCATATATTTT CASSQDLDRGSGNTIYF
NA TRBJ2-1 TRBV6-4 TRBD1 TGTGCCAGCAGTAAGACAGGGGACTACAATGAGCAGTTCTTC CASSKTGDYNEQFF
NA TRBJ2-5 TRBV6-5 TRBD2 TGTGCCAGCAGTTCCGGACTAGCGATGGAGACCCAGTACTTC CASSSGLAMETQYF
once TRBJ2-3 TRBV7-2 NA TGTGCCAGCAGCCAGCTTACGGGGGATACGCAGTATTTT CASSQLTGDTQYF
NA TRBJ1-6 TRBV2 NA TGTGCCAGCAGGGGGAGGCAGAATTCACCCCTCCACTTT CASRGRQNSPLHF
NA TRBJ2-5 TRBV9 NA TGTGCCAGCAGCTGGACCGCGGGGGCCCAAGAGACCCAGTACTTC CASSWTAGAQETQYF
few TRBJ1-3 TRBV7-9 NA TGTGCCAGCAGCTTAGCGCCTCAGAGGGCTGGAAACACCATATATTTT CASSLAPQRAGNTIYF
NA TRBJ2-3 TRBV6-5 NA TGTGCCAGCAGTACAGGGTATGGGACCCAAGATACGCAGTATTTT CASSTGYGTQDTQYF
NA TRBJ1-4 TRBV7-9 TRBD1 TGTGCCAGCAGCCCATACAGGGGATCTAATGAAAAACTGTTTTTT CASSPYRGSNEKLFF
NA TRBJ2-5 TRBV4-2 TRBD1 TGTGCCAGCAGCCATCCGGGACAGGCGGCCTTTGGGGAGACCCAGTACTTC CASSHPGQAAFGETQYF
NA TRBJ1-2 TRBV6-1 NA TGTGCCAGCAGTGGGCACAGGTCCATCAACTATGGCTACACCTTC CASSGHRSINYGYTF
NA TRBJ2-4 TRBV21-1 NA TGTGCCAGTGGGACAGACAAAAACATTCAGTACTTC CASGTDKNIQYF
NA TRBJ1-5 TRBV18 NA TGTGCCAGCTCACTGGACAGTCCCAATCAGCCCCAGCATTTT CASSLDSPNQPQHF
NA TRBJ1-1 TRBV2 NA TGTGCCAGCAGGAGGACAGACATGAACACTGAAGCTTTCTTT CASRRTDMNTEAFF
NA TRBJ1-3 TRBV5-1 NA TGCGCCAGCAGCGTGGCCCCGACATATCTCTCTGGAAACACCATATATTTT CASSVAPTYLSGNTIYF
NA TRBJ1-2 TRBV4-1 NA TGCGCCAGCAGCCAAGATGGAGCAGGGGAGGGTGGCTACACCTTC CASSQDGAGEGGYTF
NA TRBJ2-1 TRBV11-2 NA TGTGCCAGCAGCTTAAAGGGCGCAGGGATGAATGAGCAGTTCTTC CASSLKGAGMNEQFF
few TRBJ1-6 TRBV7-9 TRBD1 TGTGCCAGCAGCCCTACAGGGGGCGTTAATTCACCCCTCCACTTT CASSPTGGVNSPLHF
NA TRBJ1-1 TRBV11-2 TRBD1 TGTGCCAGCAGCCTATACGGACAGGGATTGACTGAAGCTTTCTTT CASSLYGQGLTEAFF
NA TRBJ2-3 TRBV4-1 TRBD1 TGCGCCAGCAGCCGCGGATTGGACAGGGGCACAGATACGCAGTATTTT CASSRGLDRGTDTQYF